This TCR beta chain was captured by sequencing in a study of blood T cell repertoires in COVID-19. The CDR3 has 13 amino acids. Trimming stripped 2 bases from V and 6 bases from J, with 10 bases between. CDR1 is SGHNT and CDR2 is YENEEA in the germline V gene. Original processing notes: For nucleated cells, counts were estimated from reference gene primer amplification. The assay was immunoSEQ multiplex PCR, and TCRdb's table has in-frame clones only and misses some. That table supplies the V and J calls and clone size; D and trimming were determined from the DNA. The sample carries around 300,000 clones, about nine tenths recorded once.

This chain uses TRBV11-3 with TRBJ1-1; weak D call: TRBD1 (6 bases). This sequence originates from a man aged 50-59 years with acute or convalescent COVID-19. The sequencing input was peripheral blood. The DNA for the CDR3 is TGTGCCAGCAGCTTACGGGGGGGGCCTGAAGCTTTCTTT. Translated, it gives CASSLRGGPEAFF.